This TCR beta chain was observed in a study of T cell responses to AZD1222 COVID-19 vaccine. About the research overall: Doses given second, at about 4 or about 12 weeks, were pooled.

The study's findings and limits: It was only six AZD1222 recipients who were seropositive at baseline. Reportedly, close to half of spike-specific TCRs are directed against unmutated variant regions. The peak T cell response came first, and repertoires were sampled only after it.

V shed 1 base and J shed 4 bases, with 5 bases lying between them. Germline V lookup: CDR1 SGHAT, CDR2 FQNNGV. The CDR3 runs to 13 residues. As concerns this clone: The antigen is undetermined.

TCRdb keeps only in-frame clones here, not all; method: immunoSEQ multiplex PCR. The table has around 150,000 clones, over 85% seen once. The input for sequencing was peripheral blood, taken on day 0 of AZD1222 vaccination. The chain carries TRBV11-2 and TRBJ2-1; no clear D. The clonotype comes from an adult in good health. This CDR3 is CASSLVGYNEQFF. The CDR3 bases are TGTGCCAGCAGCTTAGTGGGGTACAATGAGCAGTTCTTC.